A selection of T cell receptor beta chains follows, all from one sample in a study of T-cell memory formation after mild COVID-19. TCRdb re-called the 5' RACE reads with MiXCR, one entry per CDR3 protein. The sample contains a few hundred thousand distinct CDR3 sequences, more than 15% of which appear only once. Sequences were obtained from PBMCs or a T cell subset sorted from them (not recorded which). The receptors were gathered from a man aged 18 to 30 who had mild COVID-19 (a few samples of this study predate the infection). Cell type and time point are not known. CDR3s include the opening cysteine and the closing phenylalanine or tryptophan. Each record gives: J gene, clone size, D gene, V gene, CDR3 length, CDR3 DNA, CDR3 protein. The D gene is left open where the match is weak. Clone size is not always given. Where it is, it says once, few, many or a class for expanded clones.

j_gene: TRBJ1-2; abundance: -; d_gene: -; v_gene: TRBV20-1; len: 13; CDR3nt: TGCAGTGCTAGAGATGCAATCCCCTATGGCTACACCTTC; CDR3aa: CSARDAIPYGYTF
j_gene: TRBJ1-3; abundance: few; d_gene: TRBD1; v_gene: TRBV29-1; len: 15; CDR3nt: TGCAGCGTCGCCAGAGGGACAGGGCCCGGAAACACCATATATTTT; CDR3aa: CSVARGTGPGNTIYF
j_gene: TRBJ2-2; abundance: -; d_gene: -; v_gene: TRBV5-1; len: 15; CDR3nt: TGCGCCAGCGTCTTGGGACACCCGAACACCGGGGAGCTGTTTTTT; CDR3aa: CASVLGHPNTGELFF
j_gene: TRBJ2-1; abundance: few; d_gene: TRBD1; v_gene: TRBV4-3; len: 13; CDR3nt: TGCGCCAGCAGCCAAGAAGAGGGGACAGGGCGGTTCTTC; CDR3aa: CASSQEEGTGRFF
j_gene: TRBJ1-6; abundance: many; d_gene: -; v_gene: TRBV4-3; len: 14; CDR3nt: TGCGCCAGCAGCCAAGACTGGGCGGATTCACCCCTCCACTTT; CDR3aa: CASSQDWADSPLHF
j_gene: TRBJ2-5; abundance: few; d_gene: TRBD1; v_gene: TRBV5-4; len: 13; CDR3nt: TGTGCCAGCAGCCGGGACAGGGTCGAGACCCAGTACTTC; CDR3aa: CASSRDRVETQYF
j_gene: TRBJ1-2; abundance: -; d_gene: -; v_gene: TRBV2; len: 13; CDR3nt: TGTGCCAGCAGTGAAGCTGGGGTTTACGGCTACACCTTC; CDR3aa: CASSEAGVYGYTF
j_gene: TRBJ1-1; abundance: few; d_gene: TRBD1; v_gene: TRBV30; len: 16; CDR3nt: TGTGCCTGGAGTCCCTCCAGGGGGCGGTTGAACACTGAAGCTTTCTTT; CDR3aa: CAWSPSRGRLNTEAFF
j_gene: TRBJ2-1; abundance: many; d_gene: TRBD1; v_gene: TRBV5-1; len: 15; CDR3nt: TGCGCCAGCAGCCATGGACAGGGGGGACACAATGAGCAGTTCTTC; CDR3aa: CASSHGQGGHNEQFF
j_gene: TRBJ2-7; abundance: -; d_gene: TRBD2; v_gene: TRBV4-2; len: 14; CDR3nt: TGTGCCAGCAGCCCCACTAGCGGGGCCTACGAGCAGTACTTC; CDR3aa: CASSPTSGAYEQYF
j_gene: TRBJ1-4; abundance: once; d_gene: -; v_gene: TRBV15; len: 16; CDR3nt: TGTGCCACCAGCCGTTTATCTTCGCCAACTAATGAAAAACTGTTTTTT; CDR3aa: CATSRLSSPTNEKLFF
j_gene: TRBJ2-7; abundance: few; d_gene: -; v_gene: TRBV7-9; len: 13; CDR3nt: TGTGCCAGCACCCGACAAGGATTCTACGAGCAGTACTTC; CDR3aa: CASTRQGFYEQYF
j_gene: TRBJ2-5; abundance: many; d_gene: -; v_gene: TRBV5-4; len: 13; CDR3nt: TGTGCCAGCAGCGTACAGGGCGGAGAGACCCAGTACTTC; CDR3aa: CASSVQGGETQYF
j_gene: TRBJ2-3; abundance: -; d_gene: -; v_gene: TRBV7-3; len: 15; CDR3nt: TGTGCCAGCAGCAAGAACGGGGGAAGCACAGATACGCAGTATTTT; CDR3aa: CASSKNGGSTDTQYF
j_gene: TRBJ2-3; abundance: few; d_gene: -; v_gene: TRBV4-3; len: 15; CDR3nt: TGCGCCAGCAGCCAAAGAACGGCTATCACAGATACGCAGTATTTT; CDR3aa: CASSQRTAITDTQYF
j_gene: TRBJ1-1; abundance: -; d_gene: -; v_gene: TRBV7-2; len: 12; CDR3nt: TGTGCCAGCAGCTCGGCTCTTCGGGAAGCTTTCTTT; CDR3aa: CASSSALREAFF
j_gene: TRBJ2-7; abundance: few; d_gene: -; v_gene: TRBV3-1; len: 17; CDR3nt: TGTGCCAGCAGCCAAGATTTGGTAGGGAAATTATGGAGCGAGCAGTACTTC; CDR3aa: CASSQDLVGKLWSEQYF
j_gene: TRBJ2-1; abundance: few; d_gene: -; v_gene: TRBV18; len: 12; CDR3nt: TGTGCCAGCTCACCAGACGTTGATGAGCAGTTCTTC; CDR3aa: CASSPDVDEQFF
j_gene: TRBJ2-1; abundance: -; d_gene: -; v_gene: TRBV28; len: 14; CDR3nt: TGTGCCAGCAGTTTCCTAGGCCAGCAACATGAGCAGTTCTTC; CDR3aa: CASSFLGQQHEQFF
j_gene: TRBJ1-3; abundance: -; d_gene: -; v_gene: TRBV5-6; len: 17; CDR3nt: TGTGCCAGCAGCCCCGCTAGGCAACCCATCTCTGGAAACACCATATATTTT; CDR3aa: CASSPARQPISGNTIYF
j_gene: TRBJ2-3; abundance: -; d_gene: -; v_gene: TRBV29-1; len: 15; CDR3nt: TGCAGCGTTGGTAAACAAGTCGACCCCACAGATACGCAGTATTTT; CDR3aa: CSVGKQVDPTDTQYF
j_gene: TRBJ2-1; abundance: -; d_gene: -; v_gene: TRBV30; len: 11; CDR3nt: TGTGCCTGGAGTGTCCCCAATGAGCAGTTCTTC; CDR3aa: CAWSVPNEQFF